This record covers a single T cell receptor beta chain. A much more abundant neighbour one base away suggests this may be a read error. The sample belongs to a study of blood T cells in healthy people across ages. The V and J ends lost 3 bases and 2 bases, in that order; junction bases with no gene match: 1. The CDR3 has 14 residues. Germline CDR1 and CDR2: MRHNA and SNTAGT. A J-beta primer mix and a sample-barcoded 5' primer were used in a second PCR of about 6 to 12 cycles. TCRdb ran MiXCR on the 5' RACE reads and lists one entry per CDR3 protein. The table has 800,000 to 950,000 distinct CDR3 sequences, around 36% seen once.

The TCR comes from a man aged 18 to 35 in good health. The V gene is TRBV6-4, the J gene TRBJ2-3; 8 positions match TRBD2. Sequenced input: blood. The CDR3 region is CASSEAGDTDTQYF. CDR3 coding DNA: TGTGCCAGCAGTGAAGCGGGGGACACAGATACGCAGTATTTT.